The clone carrying this T cell receptor (beta chain) was seen only once. The CDR3 totals 13 residues. Trimming took off 3 bases at V and 3 bases at J, with 12 bases between the two ends. Germline CDR1 is DFQATT and CDR2 is SNEGSKA (reference sequence). In the original workflow: Researchers report that nucleated cell counts were estimated from reference gene primer amplification. TCRdb's table, derived via immunoSEQ multiplex PCR, lists solely in-frame clones and lacks some. That table is the source of V, J and clone size, and D and trimming were worked out from the DNA. The sample shows about 64,000 clones, 80% to 85% of them seen only once. These data originate in a study of blood T cell repertoires in COVID-19. Whole-study context: Samples taken during acute and convalescent COVID-19 were collected in the United States, Italy and Spain. The cDNA or gDNA used as material had been derived from T cells, B-cell-depleted T cells, or PBMCs.

Sequenced input: peripheral blood. The gene calls are TRBV20-1 and TRBJ2-7; D might be TRBD1 (6 bases). The receptor was isolated from a human donor in a cohort sampled during active COVID-19. CDR3 residues: CSASFPGVYEQYF. CDR3 DNA sequence: TGCAGTGCTAGTTTCCCAGGGGTCTACGAGCAGTACTTC.